The present T cell receptor (beta chain) was sequenced within a study of T-cell reconstitution after alpha-beta-depleted transplantation in children. Study conclusions and caveats: After transplant, at about two months, alpha-beta T cells were reportedly derived from several hundred expanded graft clones. Surviving recipient T cells and thymic progenitors underlay high day-60 TCRbeta diversity in some patients.

TCRbeta library construction was performed incorporating unique molecular identifiers. MiXCR was run by TCRdb on the PCR reads, yielding one entry per CDR3 protein. The sample contains about 980,000 distinct CDR3 sequences, about 26% of which appear only once. The CDR3 is 16 residues long. The V end was cut by 8 bases, the J end by 0 bases, with 16 bases between. As for this clonotype: Its specificity is not known.

The specimen comprised PBMCs, mostly from graft donor cells, sampled 360 days after TCRalphabeta/CD19-depleted stem cell transplant. The clonotype was recovered from a boy younger than two who had a stem cell transplant for SCID, so the T cells may come from the graft donor. The rearrangement links TRBV12-3 or TRBV12-4 to TRBJ1-4, with D maybe TRBD1 (6 bases). CDR3 sequence (DNA): TGTGCCAGCGGTGGGGGCTTCGTTACAACTAATGAAAAACTGTTTTTT. Protein product: CASGGGFVTTNEKLFF.